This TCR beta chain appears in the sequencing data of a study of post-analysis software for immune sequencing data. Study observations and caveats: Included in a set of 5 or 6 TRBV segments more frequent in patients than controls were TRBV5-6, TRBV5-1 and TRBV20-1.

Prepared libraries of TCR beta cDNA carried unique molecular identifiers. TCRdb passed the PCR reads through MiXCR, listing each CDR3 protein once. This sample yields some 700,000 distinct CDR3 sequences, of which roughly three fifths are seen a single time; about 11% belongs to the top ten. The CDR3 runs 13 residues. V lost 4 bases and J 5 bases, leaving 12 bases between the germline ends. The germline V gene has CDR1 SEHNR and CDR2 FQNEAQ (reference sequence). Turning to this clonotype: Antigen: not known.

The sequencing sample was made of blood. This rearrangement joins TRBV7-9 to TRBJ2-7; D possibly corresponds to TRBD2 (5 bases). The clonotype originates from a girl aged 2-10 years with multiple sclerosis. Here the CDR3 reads CASSWTPKDEQYF. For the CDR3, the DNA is TGTGCCAGCAGCTGGACTCCCAAAGACGAGCAGTACTTC. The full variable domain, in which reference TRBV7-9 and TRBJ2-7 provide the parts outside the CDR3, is DTGVSQNPRHKITKRGQNVTFRCDPISEHNRLYWYRQTLGQGPEFLTYFQNEAQLEKSRLLSDRFSAERPKGSFSTLEIQRTEQGDSAMYLCASSWTPKDEQYFGPGTRLTVT.